These 17 T cell receptor beta chains originate from one sample sequenced in a study of blood T cell repertoires in COVID-19. Method: immunoSEQ multiplex PCR; TCRdb's copy keeps in-frame clones and lacks some. Here the sample spans about 75,000 clones, 79% being singletons. Source material: peripheral blood. The receptors were sampled from an elderly woman with active or convalescent COVID-19.

V and J are TRBV7-9 and TRBJ2-5; weak D call: TRBD2 (5 bases). Germline V gene lookup returns CDR1 SEHNR and CDR2 FQNEAQ (reference sequence). V lost 4 bases and J lost 7, with 13 bases in between. CDR3 length: 13 residues. CDR3 protein: CASSSLAVGTQYF. CDR3 nucleotide sequence: TGTGCCAGCAGCTCTCTAGCTGTCGGGACCCAGTACTTC.

The V call is TRBV5-1, the J call TRBJ2-6; D remains ambiguous. Germline V lookup: CDR1 SGHRS, CDR2 YFSETQ. V lost 0 bases and J lost 3, with 4 bases in between. The CDR3 consists of 14 residues. CDR3 in amino acids: CASSLASGANVLTF. Here the CDR3 DNA reads TGCGCCAGCAGCTTGGCTAGTGGGGCCAACGTCCTGACTTTC.

The chain has TRBV29-1 and TRBJ2-5; possible D gene TRBD2, 5 bases. The germline gives CDR1 SQVTM, CDR2 ANQGSEA. Trimming took 6 bases from V and 9 from J, leaving 11 bases between them. The CDR3 is made up of 10 amino acids. CDR3 sequence reads: CSVSEAAQYF. DNA for the CDR3: TGCAGCGTAAGCGAAGCGGCCCAGTACTTC.

This clone showed up just once. V gene TRBV19 combines with J gene TRBJ2-1; the D is unclear. The CDR3 runs 14 residues. Looked up from germline, CDR1 is LNHDA and CDR2 is SQIVND (reference sequence). Trimming shortened V by 5 bases and J by 5 bases, and 13 bases separated the two germline ends. CDR3 coding DNA: TGTGCCAGTAGTGGAAAAACTACCCACAATGAGCAGTTCTTC. Protein sequence: CASSGKTTHNEQFF.

This clone was detected only once. CDR3 DNA sequence: TGTGCCAGTAGTATAGTTGGGTCTGAGACAGTCTACAATGAGCAGTTCTTC. Encoded protein: CASSIVGSETVYNEQFF. This chain uses TRBV19 with TRBJ2-1; tentative D call: TRBD1 (5 bases). The germline V gene has CDR1 LNHDA and CDR2 SQIVND (reference sequence). This CDR3 spans 17 amino acids. V was clipped by 1 base and J by 3 bases, with 16 bases between them.

The V gene is TRBV18, the J gene TRBJ2-3; TRBD1 matches at 10 bases. Per the germline V gene, CDR1 is KGHSH and CDR2 is LQKENI. V lost 0 bases to trimming and J lost 1 base; unmatched junction nucleotides: 4. The CDR3 extends over 17 amino acids. For the CDR3, the DNA is TGTGCCAGCTCACCACCAGCCGGGACAGGGGGCACAGATACGCAGTATTTT. Translated, it gives CASSPPAGTGGTDTQYF.

This clone was found a few times. This chain connects TRBV10-1 to TRBJ2-2; D may be TRBD2 (5 bases). The CDR3 runs 13 residues. Trimming stripped 6 bases from V and 3 bases from J, with 8 bases between. The germline CDR1 and CDR2 sequences are WNHNN and SYGVQD (reference sequence). The CDR3 bases are TGCGCCAGCAGCGGACTCTACACCGGGGAGCTGTTTTTT. Translated: CASSGLYTGELFF.

The chain uses TRBV28 and TRBJ2-3, with D uncertain. The ends were cut back, 6 bases at V and 5 bases at J, with 6 bases in the middle. This CDR3 region has 11 residues. Germline V lookup: CDR1 MDHEN, CDR2 SYDVKM. The CDR3 nucleotides are TGTGCCAGCAGCCTTAAAGATACGCAGTATTTT. Translating gives CASSLKDTQYF.

The V call is TRBV7-8, the J call TRBJ2-1; D may be TRBD1 (6 bases). CDR1 and CDR2 (germline): SGHVS, FQNEAQ. The germline V and J ends were trimmed by 2 bases and 5 bases, with 19 bases remaining between them. CDR3 size: 17 residues. The CDR3 nucleotides are TGTGCCAGCAGCTTAAAGTTTAAGGCAGGGGAAGACAATGAGCAGTTCTTC. It encodes CASSLKFKAGEDNEQFF. Combining the CDR3 with reference TRBV7-8 and TRBJ2-1 gives the whole variable domain GAGVSQSPRYKVAKRGQDVALRCDPISGHVSLFWYQQALGQGPEFLTYFQNEAQLDKSGLPSDRFFAERPEGSVSTLKIQRTQQEDSAVYLCASSLKFKAGEDNEQFFGPGTRLTVL.

This chain connects TRBV7-2 to TRBJ2-7; D is undetermined. From germline, CDR1 is SGHTA and CDR2 FQGNSA. V lost 3 bases and J 5 bases, leaving 14 bases between the germline ends. This CDR3 has 14 residues. The CDR3 coding sequence is TGTGCCAGCAGCTTCCCTGGGCTCGATCACGAGCAGTACTTC. Its protein is CASSFPGLDHEQYF. The whole variable domain, filled in from reference TRBV7-2 and TRBJ2-7, reads GAGVSQSPSNKVTEKGKDVELRCDPISGHTALYWYRQSLGQGLEFLIYFQGNSAPDKSGLPSDRFSAERTGGSVSTLTIQRTQQEDSAVYLCASSFPGLDHEQYFGPGTRLTVT.

This clone was detected a few times. This rearrangement joins TRBV9 to TRBJ2-6; 13 bases agree with TRBD2. Germline V lookup: CDR1 SGDLS, CDR2 YYNGEE. CDR3 size: 20 residues. Trimming cost V 0 bases and J 0 bases; bases outside gene matches: 6. The DNA of the CDR3 is TGTGCCAGCAGCGTAGCACTAGCGGGGGGGTTGGCCTCTGGGGCCAACGTCCTGACTTTC. It translates to CASSVALAGGLASGANVLTF. Full variable domain (rest looked up from reference TRBV9 and TRBJ2-6): DSGVTQTPKHLITATGQRVTLRCSPRSGDLSVYWYQQSLDQGLQFLIQYYNGEERAKGNILERFSAQQFPDLHSELNLSSLELGDSALYFCASSVALAGGLASGANVLTFGAGSRLTVL.

This chain joins TRBV7-3 and TRBJ2-1; D perhaps matches TRBD1 (6 bases). The germline V and J ends were trimmed by 2 bases and 6 bases, with 11 bases remaining between them. This CDR3 region has 14 residues. Per the germline V gene, CDR1 is SGHTA and CDR2 is FQGTGA. CDR3 in amino acids: CASSLQGSGNEQFF. CDR3 DNA: TGTGCCAGCAGCTTACAGGGGTCGGGCAATGAGCAGTTCTTC.

This clone turned up a few times. V gene TRBV6-6 combines with J gene TRBJ1-6, with 9 bases that match TRBD1. The length of the CDR3 is 15 residues. The germline V gene encodes CDR1 MNHNY and CDR2 SVGAGI (reference sequence). The V and J ends lost 5 bases and 7 bases, in that order; junction bases with no gene match: 6. CDR3 sequence: CASSGEGQGNSPLHF. DNA of the CDR3: TGTGCCAGCAGTGGGGAGGGACAGGGAAATTCACCCCTCCACTTT.

V is TRBV5-4 and J is TRBJ1-1; TRBD1 matches 8 bases. This CDR3 spans 18 amino acids. V was clipped by 3 bases and J by 1 base; unmatched bases: 14. Looked up from germline, CDR1 is SGHNT and CDR2 is YYREEE (reference sequence). The CDR3 loop reads CASSSGDRRMGRNTEAFF. Written as DNA, the CDR3 is TGTGCCAGCAGCTCCGGGGACAGGCGTATGGGAAGGAACACTGAAGCTTTCTTT.

The chain links TRBV5-1 to TRBJ1-2; D unclear. The V end was cut by 2 bases, the J end by 4 bases, with 21 bases between. The CDR3 covers 17 residues. Per the germline V gene, CDR1 is SGHRS and CDR2 is YFSETQ. CDR3 coding DNA: TGCGCCAGCAGCTTAGGACTGGGAGACCGAGAACTCTATGGCTACACCTTC. Translated: CASSLGLGDRELYGYTF.

The chain is built from TRBV18 and TRBJ2-5, with unresolved D. Germline V CDR1 and CDR2: KGHSH, LQKENI. CDR3 length equals 13 residues. Trimming took off 2 bases at V and 2 bases at J, with 6 bases between the two ends. This chain's CDR3 is CASSPGVQETQYF. DNA of the CDR3: TGTGCCAGCTCACCAGGAGTACAAGAGACCCAGTACTTC.

This sequence joins TRBV7-2 and TRBJ1-3; D ambiguous. This CDR3 comprises 16 residues. The germline V gene has CDR1 SGHTA and CDR2 FQGNSA. The V gene lost 5 bases and the J gene lost 1 base, with 15 bases spanning the gap. CDR3 region: CASSLRGEVSGNTIYF. The DNA for the CDR3 is TGTGCCAGCAGCCTCCGCGGGGAAGTTTCTGGAAACACCATATATTTT.